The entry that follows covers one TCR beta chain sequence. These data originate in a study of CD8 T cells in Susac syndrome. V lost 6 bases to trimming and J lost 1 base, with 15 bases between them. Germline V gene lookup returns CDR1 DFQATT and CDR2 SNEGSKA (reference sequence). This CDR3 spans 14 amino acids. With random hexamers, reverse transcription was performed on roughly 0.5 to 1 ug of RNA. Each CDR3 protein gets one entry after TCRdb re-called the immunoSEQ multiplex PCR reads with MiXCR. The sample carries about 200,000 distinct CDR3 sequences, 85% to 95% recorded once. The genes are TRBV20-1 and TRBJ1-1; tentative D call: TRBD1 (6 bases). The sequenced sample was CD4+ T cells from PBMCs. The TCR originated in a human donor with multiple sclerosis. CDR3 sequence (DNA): TGCAGTGCGCCGTGGGGGGGCGCGAACACTGAAGCTTTCTTT. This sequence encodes CSAPWGGANTEAFF.